Listed here is a single TCR beta chain. The CDR3 has 20 amino acids. From germline, CDR1 is SGDLS and CDR2 YYNGEE. V trimming: 3 bases; J trimming: 0 bases; junction bases outside the gene matches: 6. Produced via immunoSEQ multiplex PCR; TCRdb's table is partial and in-frame only. Of 61,000 or so clones detected, about 90% appear once; the ten largest clones hold approximately 17%. The data stem from a study of blood T cell repertoires in COVID-19. Across the whole study: Collection of acute and convalescent COVID-19 samples took place in the United States, Italy and Spain. Nucleic acid was either cDNA or gDNA, and it came from T cells, B-cell-depleted T cells, or PBMCs.

Sequenced sample: peripheral blood. This TCR was sampled from an elderly woman with active COVID-19. This chain connects TRBV9 to TRBJ2-6, with TRBD2 matching 16 bases. The CDR3 DNA reads as TGTGCCAGCAGCGCCGGGACTAGCGGGGGGGATGACTCTGGGGCCAACGTCCTGACTTTC. Translating gives CASSAGTSGGDDSGANVLTF.